The rows below give T cell receptor beta chains drawn from one sample of a study of control samples from healthy donors and cancer patients. The assay was immunoSEQ multiplex PCR, and TCRdb's table has in-frame clones only and misses some. The data contain around 120,000 clones, approximately 90% of them singletons. The sample comprised blood. Receptor source: a woman between 70 and 85 years old in good health. CDR3s include the opening cysteine and the closing phenylalanine or tryptophan.

j_call | v_call | cdr3_aa
TRBJ2-3 | TRBV4-1 | CASSLRQGPDTQYF
TRBJ2-1 | TRBV9 | CASSVWDRGSYNEQFF
TRBJ1-4 | TRBV5-1 | CASSPIGATNEKLFF
TRBJ2-3 | TRBV24-1 | CATSDSGRGPTDTQYF
TRBJ1-1 | TRBV3-1/TRBV3-2 | CASSPTGTGKEAFF
TRBJ1-1 | TRBV6-6 | CASSYGRGRSTEAFF
TRBJ1-1 | TRBV7-9 | CASSPRDRLNTEAFF
TRBJ1-1 | TRBV9 | CASSDRDRNTEAFF
TRBJ2-7 | TRBV3-1/TRBV3-2 | CASSQGRAGGIYEQYF
TRBJ1-1 | TRBV29-1 | CSVAGTDYIEAFF
TRBJ2-7 | TRBV5-4 | CASSRPAGGPTSYEQYF
TRBJ2-5 | TRBV6-6 | CASSYSGRGGETQYF
TRBJ2-5 | TRBV5-1 | CASSSLSGGPYQETQYF
TRBJ1-4 | TRBV29-1 | CSASHRASTNEKLFF
TRBJ1-1 | TRBV9 | CASSADVGDTEAFF
TRBJ2-7 | TRBV7-2 | CASSLVGQTYEQYF
TRBJ1-1 | TRBV11-1 | CASSHTGGRTEAFF
TRBJ2-1 | TRBV19 | CASSRTSGSSYNEQFF
TRBJ1-2 | TRBV15 | CATSRNRDREYYGYTF
TRBJ2-5 | TRBV25-1 | CASSDPGTIQETQYF
TRBJ2-3 | TRBV4-1 | CASSQESSGGYGDTQYF
TRBJ2-5 | TRBV3-1/TRBV3-2 | CASSRVTGGQETQYF
TRBJ1-2 | TRBV2 | CASSLVRFEGYTF
TRBJ1-1 | TRBV7-9 | CASSLRGTGNTEAFF
TRBJ2-3 | TRBV5-1 | CASSWRTGGDTQYF
TRBJ2-1 | TRBV2 | CASRTDHYNEQFF